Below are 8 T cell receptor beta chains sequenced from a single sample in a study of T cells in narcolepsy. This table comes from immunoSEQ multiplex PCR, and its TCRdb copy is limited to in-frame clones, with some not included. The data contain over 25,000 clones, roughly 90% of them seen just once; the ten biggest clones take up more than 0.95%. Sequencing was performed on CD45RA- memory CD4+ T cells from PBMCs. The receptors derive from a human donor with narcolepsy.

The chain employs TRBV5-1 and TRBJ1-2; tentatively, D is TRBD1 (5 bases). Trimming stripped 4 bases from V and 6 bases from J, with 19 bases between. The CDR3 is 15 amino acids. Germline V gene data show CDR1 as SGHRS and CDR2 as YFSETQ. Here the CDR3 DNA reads TGCGCCAGCAGCCTGGTCCCACAGGATGTAAATGGCTACACCTTC. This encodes CASSLVPQDVNGYTF.

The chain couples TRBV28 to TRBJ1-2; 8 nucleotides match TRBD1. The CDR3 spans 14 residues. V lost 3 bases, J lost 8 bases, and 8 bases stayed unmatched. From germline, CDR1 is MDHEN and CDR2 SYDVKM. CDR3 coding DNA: TGTGCCAGCAGTTTGCTCGGACAGGGCGGCGGCTACACCTTC. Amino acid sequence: CASSLLGQGGGYTF.

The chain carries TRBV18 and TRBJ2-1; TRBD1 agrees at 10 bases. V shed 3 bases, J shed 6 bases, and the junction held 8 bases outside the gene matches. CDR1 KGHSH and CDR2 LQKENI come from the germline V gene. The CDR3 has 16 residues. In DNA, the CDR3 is TGTGCCAGCTCACCGAATCGACAGGGGGCAGGCAATGAGCAGTTCTTC. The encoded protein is CASSPNRQGAGNEQFF.

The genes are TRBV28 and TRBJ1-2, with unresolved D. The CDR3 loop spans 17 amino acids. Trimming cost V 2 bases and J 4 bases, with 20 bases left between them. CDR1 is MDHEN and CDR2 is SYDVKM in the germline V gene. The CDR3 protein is CASSLQVFVRTLYGYTF. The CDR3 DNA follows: TGTGCCAGCAGTTTACAGGTTTTTGTCCGAACCCTCTATGGCTACACCTTC.

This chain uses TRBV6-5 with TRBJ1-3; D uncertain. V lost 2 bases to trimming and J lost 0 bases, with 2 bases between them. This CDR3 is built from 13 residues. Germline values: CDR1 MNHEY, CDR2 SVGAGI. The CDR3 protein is CASSYLSGNTIYF. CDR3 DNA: TGTGCCAGCAGTTACCTCTCTGGAAACACCATATATTTT.

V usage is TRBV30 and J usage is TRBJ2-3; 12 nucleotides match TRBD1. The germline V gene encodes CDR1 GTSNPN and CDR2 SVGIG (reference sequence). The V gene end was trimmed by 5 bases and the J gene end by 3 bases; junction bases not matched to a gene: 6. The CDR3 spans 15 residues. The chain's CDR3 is CAWGTGGAGTDTQYF. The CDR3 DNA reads TGTGCCTGGGGGACAGGGGGCGCGGGGACAGATACGCAGTATTTT.

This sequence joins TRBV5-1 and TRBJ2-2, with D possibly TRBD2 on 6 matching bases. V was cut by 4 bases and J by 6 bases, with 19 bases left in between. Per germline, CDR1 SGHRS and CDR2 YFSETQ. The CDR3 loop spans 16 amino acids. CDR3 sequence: CASSPGLSAVPGELFF. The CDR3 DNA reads TGCGCCAGCAGCCCGGGACTGTCGGCGGTCCCCGGGGAGCTGTTTTTT.

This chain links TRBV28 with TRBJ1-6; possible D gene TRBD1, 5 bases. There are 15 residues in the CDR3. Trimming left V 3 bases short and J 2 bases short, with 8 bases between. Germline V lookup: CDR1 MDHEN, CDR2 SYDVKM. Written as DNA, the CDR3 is TGTGCCAGCAGTTTCGGCAGGGCCTATAATTCACCCCTCCACTTT. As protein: CASSFGRAYNSPLHF.